A single sample gave rise to the 16 T cell receptor beta chains below, sequenced in a study of Tregs in tolerant kidney transplant recipients. The assay was immunoSEQ multiplex PCR, and TCRdb's table has in-frame clones only and misses some. Of some 55,000 clones in the sample, approximately 85% were seen once. Here the sequenced sample was Tregs from blood, taken before the transplant. The origin of the receptors is a human donor who received a combined kidney and bone marrow transplant.

V gene TRBV5-4 combines with J gene TRBJ2-3, with D unresolved. CDR3 length: 12 amino acids. V was shortened by 1 base and J by 4 bases, with 4 bases between the two germline ends. Germline CDR1 and CDR2: SGHNT and YYREEE (reference sequence). CDR3 protein: CASSLSADTQYF. The DNA for the CDR3 is TGTGCCAGCAGCTTGTCAGCAGATACGCAGTATTTT. Variable domain in full (rest from reference TRBV5-4 and TRBJ2-3): ETGVTQSPTHLIKTRGQQVTLRCSSQSGHNTVSWYQQALGQGPQFIFQYYREEENGRGNFPPRFSGLQFPNYSSELNVNALELDDSALYLCASSLSADTQYFGPGTRLTVL.

In nucleotides, the CDR3 is TGTGCCAGCAGCCGGGACAGGGACCTCCAGCAGTACTTC. Protein product: CASSRDRDLQQYF. The genes are TRBV6-1 and TRBJ2-7; 9 bases map to TRBD1. The V gene's germline CDR1 is MNHNS and CDR2 SASEGT. There are 13 residues in the CDR3. V lost 6 bases to trimming and J lost 8 bases; unmatched junction nucleotides: 8.

The V and J genes are TRBV21-1 and TRBJ2-7; TRBD1, as called in the table, went unchecked against the DNA. TRBV21-1 is a pseudogene segment. This CDR3 region has 16 residues. The CDR3 reads CASSNRRAGGSYEQYF. CDR3 nucleotide sequence: TGTGCCAGCAGCAACCGAAGGGCAGGGGGCTCCTACGAGCAGTACTTC.

This rearrangement joins TRBV15 to TRBJ2-2, with D perhaps matching TRBD2 (7 bases). CDR1 LNHNV and CDR2 YYDKDF come from the germline V gene (reference sequence). The CDR3 is 15 amino acids. Between the trimmed V and J ends, which lost 0 bases and 4 bases, there was a span of 9 bases. Here the CDR3 DNA reads TGTGCCACCAGCAGAGATCGGGGGGCCACCGGGGAGCTGTTTTTT. This codes for CATSRDRGATGELFF. The full variable domain, rest sourced from reference TRBV15 and TRBJ2-2, is DAMVIQNPRYQVTQFGKPVTLSCSQTLNHNVMYWYQQKSSQAPKLLFHYYDKDFNNEADTPDNFQSRRPNTSFCFLDIRSPGLGDTAMYLCATSRDRGATGELFFGEGSRLTVL.

About this clone itself: At one end, the junction sequence differs from germline, possibly due to a read error. The chain links TRBV9 to TRBJ2-4; either TRBD1 or TRBD2 may supply D (5 bases each). CDR1 is SGDLS, CDR2 YYNGEE, per germline. The CDR3 totals 13 residues. CDR3: CASSVVGESIQCF. DNA for the CDR3: TGTGCCAGCAGCGTAGTGGGGGAAAGCATTCAGTGCTTC.

This sequence joins TRBV28 and TRBJ1-2; D is perhaps TRBD1 (6 bases). Germline CDR1 reads MDHEN; CDR2 reads SYDVKM. The CDR3 spans 15 residues. V was shortened by 2 bases and J by 4 bases, with 14 bases between the two germline ends. CDR3 in amino acids: CASSLSGTSLYGYTF. For the CDR3, the DNA is TGTGCCAGCAGTTTAAGTGGGACATCGCTCTATGGCTACACCTTC.

This rearrangement joins TRBV28 to TRBJ1-4, with a tentative D call TRBD1 (5 bases). Germline lookup yields CDR1 MDHEN and CDR2 SYDVKM. Trimming took off 7 bases at V and 6 bases at J, with 18 bases between the two ends. The CDR3 runs 15 residues. The CDR3 DNA sequence: TGTGCCAGCACCCCTTCCTTCGGGGACGATGAAAAACTGTTTTTT. Its translation is CASTPSFGDDEKLFF.

The CDR3 DNA sequence: TGTGCCAGCAGCCCCTGGGGGCTGGGGGGCGGAAACACCATATATTTT. Translation gives CASSPWGLGGGNTIYF. V is TRBV7-2 and J is TRBJ1-3, with D possibly TRBD1 on 6 matching bases. Germline CDR1 is SGHTA and CDR2 is FQGNSA. The V end lost 5 bases, the J end lost 4 bases, and 18 bases lay between the germline ends. CDR3 length: 16 residues.

The chain has TRBV4-1 and TRBJ2-3, with 12 bases that match TRBD1. Per germline, CDR1 MGHRA and CDR2 YSYEKL. This CDR3 has 20 amino acids. With V trimmed by 1 base and J by 4 bases, 15 bases remained unmatched. In nucleotides, the CDR3 is TGCGCCAGCAGCCAAGGAAGGGTATGGGACAGGGGGCTAGAGGCAGATACGCAGTATTTT. Amino acid sequence: CASSQGRVWDRGLEADTQYF.

The rearrangement links TRBV14 to TRBJ2-3; the D call may be TRBD1 or TRBD2 (6 bases each). The CDR3 covers 15 residues. CDR1 is SGHDN, CDR2 FVKESK, per germline. Between the trimmed V and J ends, which lost 1 base and 6 bases, there was a span of 14 bases. The CDR3 DNA is TGTGCCAGCAGCCAAGCGGGGGCGCGGAGGGATACGCAGTATTTT. It yields the protein CASSQAGARRDTQYF.

The rearrangement uses TRBV7-2 and TRBJ2-2, with D perhaps being TRBD1 or TRBD2 (6 bases each). Trimming removed 4 bases from V and 4 bases from J, with 16 bases in between. There are 16 residues in the CDR3. Germline CDR1 and CDR2: SGHTA and FQGNSA. In DNA, the CDR3 is TGTGCCAGCAGCTCCCGACCGGGGGCGGGCACCGGGGAGCTGTTTTTT. Translation: CASSSRPGAGTGELFF.

This chain connects TRBV7-6 to TRBJ2-7; D is unclear. V shed 0 bases and J shed 0 bases, with 6 bases lying between them. Germline V lookup: CDR1 SGHVS, CDR2 FNYEAQ. This CDR3 spans 14 amino acids. DNA of the CDR3: TGTGCCAGCAGCTTAGCGGGCCCCTCCTACGAGCAGTACTTC. Translated: CASSLAGPSYEQYF.

The chain joins TRBV6-6 to TRBJ2-7; weak D call: TRBD1 (6 bases). V lost 8 bases, J lost 2 bases, and 13 bases lay in between. CDR3 size: 13 residues. Germline V CDR1 and CDR2: MNHNY, SVGAGI (reference sequence). In DNA, the CDR3 is TGTGCCAGCGTCTCAGGGGATACCTACGAGCAGTACTTC. It codes for CASVSGDTYEQYF.

V gene TRBV7-9 combines with J gene TRBJ2-3; D may be TRBD1 or TRBD2 (5 bases each). Trimming cost V 1 base and J 3 bases, with 17 bases left between them. Germline V lookup: CDR1 SEHNR, CDR2 FQNEAQ (reference sequence). The CDR3 runs 17 residues. The CDR3 sequence is CASSLVSGTWGTDTQYF. CDR3 coding DNA: TGTGCCAGCAGCTTAGTATCGGGGACCTGGGGAACAGATACGCAGTATTTT. The full variable domain, in which reference TRBV7-9 and TRBJ2-3 provide the parts outside the CDR3, is DTGVSQNPRHKITKRGQNVTFRCDPISEHNRLYWYRQTLGQGPEFLTYFQNEAQLEKSRLLSDRFSAERPKGSFSTLEIQRTEQGDSAMYLCASSLVSGTWGTDTQYFGPGTRLTVL.

The chain recombines TRBV29-1 with TRBJ2-6; no reliable D call. V was pared by 5 bases and J by 0 bases, with 8 bases between. The germline V gene has CDR1 SQVTM and CDR2 ANQGSEA. CDR3 size: 14 residues. Here the CDR3 reads CSVRVDSGANVLTF. The CDR3 DNA sequence: TGCAGCGTTAGAGTTGACTCTGGGGCCAACGTCCTGACTTTC.

Points on this clone: The sample contains more than one DNA sequence encoding this CDR3. This chain connects TRBV7-9 to TRBJ2-6; D not resolved. The CDR3 totals 15 residues. V lost 2 bases, J lost 2 bases, and 7 bases lay in between. Germline-derived CDR1 and CDR2 are SEHNR and FQNEAQ (reference sequence). The CDR3 region is CASSLPPPGANVLTF. The CDR3 DNA reads TGTGCCAGCAGCTTACCCCCCCCTGGGGCCAACGTCCTGACTTTC.